This TCR beta chain was sequenced for a study of TIL therapy for anti-PD-1-resistant metastatic lung cancer. Across the study: Tumors carried a median roughly 1.5 non-synonymous mutations per megabase. Findings of the study overall: Treatment-naive, never-smoker and oncogene-addicted patients were overrepresented in this highly selected cohort. Many TIL product clones were absent from baseline tumor, suggesting clonal contraction.

Time point reported: pre-treatment sample, taken before nivolumab and TIL therapy. Pleural nodules or supraclavicular lymph nodes made up most of the excised metastases sampled. CDR1 SGDLS and CDR2 YYNGEE come from the germline V gene. The V and J ends lost 2 bases and 9 bases respectively, with 18 bases between them. This CDR3 is built from 15 residues. Turning to this clone: What it recognizes is unknown.

Sequencing used immunoSEQ v3. Sequenced by immunoSEQ multiplex PCR; TCRdb stores in-frame clones only, minus some. The table lists about 9,400 clones, approximately 83% of them singletons, with approximately 10% in the top ten. This material consisted of tumor tissue, taken at baseline. The chain links TRBV9 to TRBJ2-1; TRBD2 might be the D (6 bases). This receptor was identified in a person aged 25 to 85 with non-small cell lung cancer. The CDR3 DNA sequence: TGTGCCAGCAGCGTCGACGGGACCCCCGGGGGTGAGCAGTTCTTC. This sequence encodes CASSVDGTPGGEQFF.